A single sample is the source of the 32 T cell receptor beta chains below, sequenced in a study of T cell responses to AZD1222 COVID-19 vaccine. Assay used: immunoSEQ multiplex PCR; TCRdb lists only in-frame clones, some missing. This sample yields approximately 160,000 clones, of which approximately 94% are seen a single time; under 6% belongs to the top ten. The sample was peripheral blood, taken 28 days after the second AZD1222 dose. All receptors come from an adult who received the AZD1222 COVID-19 vaccine.

The chain couples TRBV2 to TRBJ2-7; 9 bases match TRBD2. V shed 9 bases and J 0 bases; nucleotides not matched to a gene: 12. In germline, CDR1 is SNHLY, CDR2 FYNNEI. This CDR3 comprises 16 residues. The CDR3 sequence is CASTISLAGSSYEQYF. In DNA, the CDR3 is TGTGCCAGTACCATCTCCCTAGCGGGGAGCTCCTACGAGCAGTACTTC.

The CDR3 is CASSPSGSGNTIYF. The CDR3 bases are TGTGCCAGCAGCCCGTCAGGCTCTGGAAACACCATATATTTT. V and J are TRBV3-1 (or the pseudogene TRBV3-2) and TRBJ1-3; D not certain. The germline V and J ends were trimmed by 4 bases and 0 bases, with 7 bases remaining between them. Germline CDR1 and CDR2: LGHDT and YNNKEL (reference sequence). CDR3 length equals 14 residues.

This rearrangement joins TRBV9 to TRBJ2-3; 9 nucleotides line up with TRBD2. Trimming at V came to 4 bases and at J to 2 bases, leaving 8 bases not matched to a gene. CDR3 length: 16 residues. Per the germline V gene, CDR1 is SGDLS and CDR2 is YYNGEE. The chain's CDR3 is CASSLRTSASTDTQYF. The CDR3 region has the DNA TGTGCCAGCAGCCTCCGGACTAGCGCCTCCACAGATACGCAGTATTTT.

The chain is built from TRBV19 and TRBJ1-4; a weak D match, TRBD1 (5 bases). The germline CDR1 and CDR2 sequences are LNHDA and SQIVND (reference sequence). The CDR3 contains 11 residues. Between the trimmed V and J ends, which lost 5 bases and 11 bases, there was a span of 9 bases. Here the CDR3 DNA reads TGTGCCAGTAGTCGAGAGGGGAAACTGTTTTTT. Its protein product is CASSREGKLFF.

A single count supports this clone. The rearrangement links TRBV4-1 to TRBJ1-2; 8 bases fit TRBD1. Germline V gene data show CDR1 as MGHRA and CDR2 as YSYEKL. There are 15 residues in the CDR3. The V segment lost 4 bases and the J segment 5 bases; nucleotides outside the gene matches: 9. Here the CDR3 DNA reads TGCGCCAGCAGCCTATTGGACAGGGCGGAGTATGGCTACACCTTC. Its protein product is CASSLLDRAEYGYTF.

The chain links TRBV7-2 to TRBJ1-6; a weak D match, TRBD1 (5 bases). The CDR3 runs 14 residues. Trimming removed 4 bases at V and 4 bases at J, with 8 bases between. CDR1 SGHTA and CDR2 FQGNSA come from the germline V gene. The CDR3 bases are TGTGCCAGCAGCTCCCAGGGATATAATTCACCCCTCCACTTT. Translation: CASSSQGYNSPLHF. Supplemented by reference TRBV7-2 and TRBJ1-6, the full variable domain reads GAGVSQSPSNKVTEKGKDVELRCDPISGHTALYWYRQSLGQGLEFLIYFQGNSAPDKSGLPSDRFSAERTGGSVSTLTIQRTQQEDSAVYLCASSSQGYNSPLHFGNGTRLTVT.

This chain connects TRBV6-5 to TRBJ2-2; D is uncertain. The V and J ends lost 5 bases and 7 bases respectively, with 11 bases between them. Germline CDR1 reads MNHEY; CDR2 reads SVGAGI. The CDR3 has 13 amino acids. This CDR3 is CASSMPPSGELFF. CDR3 nucleotides: TGTGCCAGCAGTATGCCCCCCAGCGGGGAGCTGTTTTTT.

The gene calls are TRBV28 and TRBJ2-3; D unresolved. In germline, CDR1 is MDHEN, CDR2 SYDVKM. V was shortened by 5 bases and J by 2 bases, with 2 bases between the two germline ends. The CDR3 spans 11 residues. Here the CDR3 reads CASSLTDTQYF. CDR3 DNA: TGTGCCAGCAGTCTCACAGATACGCAGTATTTT.

The V call is TRBV28, the J call TRBJ1-2; D remains unclear. This CDR3 contains 12 residues. Trimming pared 2 bases from V and 5 bases from J, leaving 6 bases between. Germline V gene sequence: CDR1 MDHEN, CDR2 SYDVKM. CDR3 region: CASSLAGYGYTF. In nucleotides, the CDR3 is TGTGCCAGCAGTTTAGCAGGATATGGCTACACCTTC.

The gene calls are TRBV21-1 and TRBJ2-7; the D call TRBD2 from the table was never checked on the DNA. TRBV21-1 is shown as a pseudogene. The CDR3 totals 17 residues. CDR3 in amino acids: CASSWGVDRVTYYEQYF. CDR3 sequence (DNA): TGTGCCAGCAGCTGGGGGGTTGACAGAGTGACGTACTACGAGCAGTACTTC.

The chain links TRBV7-9 to TRBJ1-3, with D uncertain. The ends were cut back, 5 bases at V and 0 bases at J, with 11 bases in the middle. This CDR3 is built from 15 residues. Germline assignment: CDR1 SEHNR and CDR2 FQNEAQ (reference sequence). The CDR3 sequence: CASSPRASSGNTIYF. The CDR3 region has the DNA TGTGCCAGCAGCCCCCGAGCGAGCTCTGGAAACACCATATATTTT.

The rearrangement links TRBV10-3 to TRBJ2-7; 8 positions agree with TRBD2. Trimming removed 8 bases from V and 6 bases from J; junction bases left unmatched: 21. CDR1 and CDR2 (germline): ENHRY, SYGVKD. The CDR3 runs 17 residues. CDR3: CAIWPGGTLGLEGEQYF. CDR3 nucleotide sequence: TGTGCCATCTGGCCCGGAGGGACGTTGGGACTAGAAGGCGAGCAGTACTTC.

The CDR3 region is CASSVSGTPTGELFF. The CDR3 region has the DNA TGTGCCAGCAGCGTTAGCGGGACCCCCACCGGGGAGCTGTTTTTT. The V gene is TRBV9, the J gene TRBJ2-2; TRBD2 agrees at 8 bases. V gave up 2 bases and J gave up 4 bases; unmatched junction bases: 4. Germline CDR1 is SGDLS and CDR2 is YYNGEE. The CDR3 has 15 residues.

The chain recombines TRBV15 with TRBJ2-7, with D possibly TRBD1 on 6 matching bases. Germline V CDR1 and CDR2: LNHNV, YYDKDF (reference sequence). V lost 1 base and J 7 bases, leaving 17 bases between the germline ends. This CDR3 comprises 15 residues. The CDR3 DNA sequence: TGTGCCACCAGCAGAGGTCAGGGGCGGCCGGGGGAGCAGTACTTC. Translated, it gives CATSRGQGRPGEQYF.

The V gene is TRBV28, the J gene TRBJ1-4; D gene uncertain. CDR1 is MDHEN, CDR2 SYDVKM, per germline. Deletions cut 7 bases from V and 0 bases from J, with 9 bases between. The CDR3 extends over 14 amino acids. This CDR3 reads CASNPGATNEKLFF. The CDR3 nucleotides read TGTGCCAGCAACCCCGGGGCAACTAATGAAAAACTGTTTTTT.

The rearrangement joins TRBV7-2 to TRBJ2-2, with no clear D. Trimming took 6 bases from V and 6 from J, leaving 11 bases between them. The CDR3 spans 13 residues. Germline V gene data show CDR1 as SGHTA and CDR2 as FQGNSA. CDR3 protein: CASSQGRAGELFF. CDR3 DNA: TGTGCCAGCAGTCAAGGACGGGCCGGGGAGCTGTTTTTT.

The table lists this clone with a count of one. The chain uses TRBV6-5 and TRBJ2-1; perhaps TRBD2 as D (5 bases). Per germline, CDR1 MNHEY and CDR2 SVGAGI. The CDR3 is 13 residues long. Trimming shortened V by 6 bases and J by 7 bases, and 13 bases separated the two germline ends. CDR3 bases: TGTGCCAGCAGGATCGGAGGCGCAAATGAGCAGTTCTTC. Its translation is CASRIGGANEQFF.

This chain connects TRBV3-1 (or the pseudogene TRBV3-2) to TRBJ2-7; D remains ambiguous. CDR3 size: 14 residues. Germline V gene sequence: CDR1 LGHDT, CDR2 YNNKEL (reference sequence). Deletions cut 0 bases from V and 3 bases from J, with 9 bases between. CDR3 DNA sequence: TGTGCCAGCAGCCAAGAGCTCTTTATCTACGAGCAGTACTTC. It yields the protein CASSQELFIYEQYF.

The J gene is TRBJ2-3, the V gene TRBV29-1; 11 bases map to TRBD2. Germline lookup yields CDR1 SQVTM and CDR2 ANQGSEA. The CDR3 is 15 amino acids. The V and J ends lost 4 bases and 6 bases, in that order; junction bases with no gene match: 9. The CDR3: CSVGTGTSGADTQYF. In nucleotides, the CDR3 is TGCAGCGTTGGTACCGGGACTAGCGGCGCGGATACGCAGTATTTT.

The chain carries TRBV5-3 and TRBJ1-2; perhaps TRBD1 as D (6 bases). TRBV5-3 is reported as an ORF; its role is uncertain. V was shortened by 0 bases and J by 8 bases, with 11 bases between the two germline ends. The CDR3 extends over 13 amino acids. The CDR3 loop is CARSLVQGLGYTF. The CDR3 DNA sequence: TGTGCCAGAAGCTTGGTTCAGGGGCTCGGCTACACCTTC.

This rearrangement joins TRBV6-5 to TRBJ2-2; D is uncertain. V lost 6 bases, J lost 8 bases, and 10 bases lay in between. There are 12 residues in the CDR3. Per germline, CDR1 MNHEY and CDR2 SVGAGI. The chain's CDR3 is CASRSRVGELFF. CDR3 in DNA: TGTGCCAGCAGGTCCCGGGTGGGGGAGCTGTTTTTT.

The chain uses TRBV5-1 and TRBJ1-4; TRBD1 matches at 8 bases. Germline V gene lookup returns CDR1 SGHRS and CDR2 YFSETQ. The CDR3 has 16 amino acids. The ends lost 4 bases at V and 3 bases at J; junction bases unmatched: 8. For the CDR3, the DNA is TGCGCCAGCAGCGTACAGGGGGTAAACTCTAATGAAAAACTGTTTTTT. It codes for CASSVQGVNSNEKLFF. Drawing the rest from reference TRBV5-1 and TRBJ1-4, the complete variable domain is KAGVTQTPRYLIKTRGQQVTLSCSPISGHRSVSWYQQTPGQGLQFLFEYFSETQRNKGNFPGRFSGRQFSNSRSEMNVSTLELGDSALYLCASSVQGVNSNEKLFFGSGTQLSVL.

This clone appeared a few times. The chain combines TRBV7-8 with TRBJ2-7; 8 bases agree with TRBD2. Germline CDR1 and CDR2: SGHVS and FQNEAQ. The CDR3 runs 15 residues. V was clipped by 1 base and J by 6 bases; unmatched bases: 8. The CDR3 protein is CASSLGSAGDGEQYF. As DNA, the CDR3 is TGTGCCAGCAGCTTAGGTTCAGCGGGAGATGGCGAGCAGTACTTC.

The CDR3 is CASSLLEFNEKLFF. The CDR3 region has the DNA TGTGCCAGCAGTTTACTGGAGTTTAATGAAAAACTGTTTTTT. V gene TRBV28 combines with J gene TRBJ1-4; D gene ambiguous. V lost 2 bases to trimming and J lost 4 bases, with 8 bases between them. The CDR3 has 14 amino acids. The germline CDR1 and CDR2 sequences are MDHEN and SYDVKM.

The V gene is TRBV28, the J gene TRBJ1-1, with 8 bases fitting TRBD1. The ends lost 3 bases at V and 5 bases at J; junction bases unmatched: 5. Germline V gene sequence: CDR1 MDHEN, CDR2 SYDVKM. The CDR3 loop spans 14 amino acids. This CDR3 is CASSFRQGRTEAFF. CDR3 nucleotide sequence: TGTGCCAGCAGTTTCAGACAGGGGCGGACTGAAGCTTTCTTT.

The chain recombines TRBV14 with TRBJ1-3; no clear D gene. The CDR3 runs to 17 residues. CDR1 and CDR2 (germline): SGHDN, FVKESK. V was trimmed by 2 bases and J by 0 bases, leaving 14 bases between them. The CDR3 loop reads CASSQLSWYLSGNTIYF. The CDR3 bases are TGTGCCAGCAGCCAATTGTCATGGTATCTCTCTGGAAACACCATATATTTT.

This clone was observed once. The chain is built from TRBV18 and TRBJ1-2; 8 positions match TRBD1. J was trimmed by 1 base and V by 4 bases; bases with no gene match: 11. The length of the CDR3 is 17 residues. CDR1 is KGHSH, CDR2 LQKENI, per germline. The CDR3 here is CASSQGQGRIDNYGYTF. The CDR3 DNA follows: TGTGCCAGCTCACAAGGACAGGGAAGGATCGATAACTATGGCTACACCTTC.

This chain connects TRBV18 to TRBJ2-1; no firm D call. Germline CDR1 reads KGHSH; CDR2 reads LQKENI. The CDR3 contains 13 residues. The ends were cut back, 0 bases at V and 4 bases at J, with 4 bases in the middle. The CDR3 DNA follows: TGTGCCAGCTCACCACCGGGGTACAATGAGCAGTTCTTC. As protein: CASSPPGYNEQFF.

This CDR3 is CASSLGTSGRHQFF. CDR3 sequence (DNA): TGTGCCAGCAGCTTAGGGACTAGCGGAAGGCATCAGTTCTTC. The J gene is TRBJ2-1, the V gene TRBV7-9, with 10 bases identical to TRBD2. CDR3 length: 14 residues. With V trimmed by 1 base and J by 13 bases, 7 bases remained unmatched. CDR1 is SEHNR and CDR2 is FQNEAQ in the germline V gene (reference sequence). Based on the CDR3 plus reference TRBV7-9 and TRBJ2-1, the full variable domain is DTGVSQNPRHKITKRGQNVTFRCDPISEHNRLYWYRQTLGQGPEFLTYFQNEAQLEKSRLLSDRFSAERPKGSFSTLEIQRTEQGDSAMYLCASSLGTSGRHQFFGPGTRLTVL.

This chain joins TRBV30 and TRBJ1-1; D is ambiguous. CDR3 length equals 11 residues. Germline V gives CDR1 GTSNPN, CDR2 SVGIG (reference sequence). V lost 5 bases and J 2 bases, leaving 6 bases between the germline ends. CDR3 DNA: TGTGCCTGGGGGAAAAACACTGAAGCTTTCTTT. Protein: CAWGKNTEAFF.

The table lists this clone with a count of one. The DNA of the CDR3 is TGTGCTAGTGGTTGGCGGGGGCCTTACAATGAGCAGTTCTTC. It codes for CASGWRGPYNEQFF. The chain has TRBV12-5 and TRBJ2-1; D is possibly TRBD2 (7 bases). The germline gives CDR1 LGHNT, CDR2 FRNRAP. V lost 4 bases and J lost 4, with 11 bases in between. The CDR3 contains 14 residues.

The V call is TRBV4-1, the J call TRBJ2-7; the match to TRBD1 covers 11 bases. With 8 bases clipped from V and 3 bases from J, the junction kept 6 bases outside the gene matches. There are 14 residues in the CDR3. Germline V gene sequence: CDR1 MGHRA, CDR2 YSYEKL. CDR3 sequence reads: CASGQGQGGYEQYF. The CDR3 bases are TGCGCCAGCGGTCAGGGACAGGGGGGCTACGAGCAGTACTTC.